This T cell receptor beta chain was retrieved from a study of T cell changes during pregnancy in multiple sclerosis. Germline V gene sequence: CDR1 SGDLS, CDR2 YYNGEE. This CDR3 contains 15 residues. V lost 0 bases, J lost 6 bases, and 14 bases lay in between. TCRdb's table, derived via immunoSEQ multiplex PCR, lists solely in-frame clones and lacks some. The data show approximately 69,000 clones, with about 91% seen just once and roughly 0.3% held by the top ten. The sequencing used CD4+ T cells from peripheral blood mononuclear cells, collected in the third trimester of pregnancy. This chain joins TRBV9 and TRBJ2-3; weak D call: TRBD1 (5 bases). The TCR comes from a female donor in good health, enrolled as a control in a pregnancy study. The CDR3 spells CASSVVLGAGDTQYF. CDR3 DNA: TGTGCCAGCAGCGTAGTGTTAGGGGCCGGGGATACGCAGTATTTT.